A single T cell receptor (beta chain) is shown here with its context. Its antigen remains unidentified. The germline V gene (reference sequence) specifies SEHNR as CDR1 and FQNEAQ as CDR2. There are 13 amino acids in the CDR3, from cysteine to phenylalanine inclusive. Only CDR3 DNA is held: 39 bases, read in frame from base 1. The germline V end is reduced by 7 bases and the J end by 1 base; junction bases left unmatched: 4. The entry originates in a study of cytomegalovirus exposure and HLA in healthy donors (TCRdb year 2017). The study in broad terms: An earlier analysis of several hundred of the donors reported 276 Gb of sequence data and roughly 120 million unique TCR beta sequences obtained from some 170 million T cells. Because of strong linkage in the cohort, five DR-DQ haplotypes were treated as single units for association and clustering. Among 300 to 450 genotyped donors of the cohort, an average of about 240,000 unique TCR beta nucleotide sequences were sequenced per donor, around 18% of them non-productive. In an earlier analysis of roughly 600 of the donors, high-throughput TCR beta sequencing was used to judge whether each TCR beta V gene segment behaved as functional or pseudogenic. An early release covering around 630 HLA-typed donors comprised approximately 300 gigabases of sequencing data and around 80 million unique TCR sequences. The study profiled the T cell repertoires of more than 500 subjects by immunosequencing and related them to cytomegalovirus serostatus. High-throughput TCR immunosequencing, statistical association of individual TCRs with disease status, and machine learning were combined to predict cytomegalovirus infection status. In a later analysis, previously published TCR beta repertoires from about 640 donors were re-analyzed and high-resolution HLA genotyping was added so that TCR occurrence patterns could be studied. HLA typing covered class I and class II loci at four-digit resolution. Donor age, sex, ethnicity and CMV serostatus were collected together with the repertoire data. Of the approximately 400 genotyped donors, 75% to 85% were placed in the genetic ancestry cluster associated with self-reported Caucasian donors. Along with the roughly 670-subject first cohort, a separate validation cohort of over a hundred different subjects was used. Genome-wide SNP genotypes for about 60% of the 666 donors were used in a later genetic analysis, which treated that subset as a discovery cohort. Typing coverage varied by locus: roughly 620-640 donors for A, B, C, DRB1 and DQB1; 500 to 550 for DQA1; some 610 for DPA1; around 450 for DPB1. All discovery cohort repertoires had been generated on a single sequencing platform. Rather than drawing on any new phenotypic data, the later analysis identified candidate immune exposures from TCR beta sequences and the way those sequences occurred across donors. The study was designed to test whether signatures of past pathogen exposure could be identified by cataloging public T cell receptors.

The cohort consisted of 666 healthy bone marrow donors. At the time of sampling, all cohort members were nominally healthy, though unrecorded immune exposures were likely present. The donor tested CMV seronegative, placing the donor among the 350 or so seronegative members of the cohort. A peripheral blood sample was collected from each donor, and TCR beta sequencing was performed on peripheral blood mononuclear cells. The Qiagen DNeasy Blood Extraction Kit was used to extract genomic DNA from the blood cell samples. The library came from the immunoSEQ multiplex PCR assay. For the multiplex PCR, a mixture combining 60 forward primers for TCR Vbeta segments and 13 reverse primers for TCR Jbeta segments was used. A multiplex PCR assay on genomic DNA amplified the CDR3 region of rearranged TCR beta genes. The amplified TCR beta libraries were sequenced on the Illumina HiSeq System as 87-base-pair reads. In the paper's pipeline: Across the 640 or so repertoires, a later analysis counted 60 million to 90 million unique TCR beta chains, about 10 million of which were shared by at least two donors. A nearest-neighbor algorithm error-corrected the raw reads and collapsed the reads into unique sequences, merging closely related sequences to remove PCR and sequencing errors. To assign V, D and J gene segments, CDR3 sequences were aligned to IMGT reference sequences. Each retained sequence needed at least a six-nucleotide match to both a V gene segment and a J gene segment. A rearrangement was called productive if the CDR3 had no stop codons and remained in frame with V and J, and every other rearrangement was called non-productive. Following IMGT convention, CDR3 was defined as the stretch from the second conserved V-encoded cysteine to the conserved J-encoded phenylalanine. The earlier analysis of around 640 of the donors excluded sequences that lacked an unambiguous match to a single V gene segment. In an earlier analysis of several hundred of the donors, a V segment was called functional when productive rearrangements were above 56.7%, and segregating when the standard deviation between donors exceeded 5%. A statistical classification framework was built to diagnose cytomegalovirus status from the catalog of TCR beta chain sequences. A later analysis assigned V and J genes by comparing TCR nucleotide sequences with IMGT/GENE-DB human TR gene sequences. In a later analysis, CDR3 sequences and most-parsimonious VDJ recombination scenarios were assigned using the TCRdist pipeline. In a later analysis, each TCR beta chain was defined by its CDR3 amino acid sequence together with its V-gene family, and reads without a unique V-gene family were excluded. In a later analysis, fewer than 600 highly shared, low-generation-probability nucleotide sequences were removed to address suspected cross-contamination and a sequencing artifact. For each public chain, a later analysis derived a clonal expansion index from normalized ranks of inferred template counts within each repertoire. In a later analysis, generation probabilities were computed with a VDJ recombination model fitted to out-of-frame rearrangements, and the resulting probabilities were checked against IGoR. A later analysis scored TCR-TCR, TCR-HLA and TCR-CMV co-occurrence with hypergeometric tests, applying a repertoire-size bias correction to TCR pairs. False discovery rates were estimated in a later analysis by permuting HLA or CMV assignments 20 times. In a later analysis, co-occurring TCRs were grouped with DBSCAN, and TCRdist sequence similarity was added when clustering was performed within HLA-allele-positive subsets. For co-occurrence clustering, repertoires with fewer than 30,000 or more than 120,000 public chains were excluded, along with several repertoires with anomalous nucleotide sharing. TCRdb took this table from immuneACCESS and kept in-frame rearrangements with V and J called. Such tables lack part of the clones; where checked against another copy, unresolved V genes explain under half of the gap, and the rest is unexplained. The V and J calls and clone size are taken from that table; D and trimming were inferred from the DNA. The sample table gives approximately 180,000 clones. Less than 6.5% of the sample is taken by the ten largest.

The full study reports these points: In a later genetic analysis, fewer N-insertions in productive TCRs were reported among donors in an Asian-associated ancestry cluster than the roughly 700-donor mean. The presence/absence analyses assumed that sequencing depth was roughly uniform across donors, and that assumption may not be true. A later analysis found that most CMV-associated TCR beta chains appeared HLA-restricted, with HLA associations seemingly driven largely by CMV exposure. This cohort had only TCR beta chains sequenced, and the lack of alpha or paired-chain data limited which features could be detected. Assigning TCR associations to individual alleles was difficult when HLA alleles, especially DR and DQ, strongly co-occurred. A later analysis found that TCR association rates varied across HLA loci, with DRB1 alleles showing the most associated TCRs and HLA-C alleles the fewest. CMV serostatus was the only immune exposure information available for the cohort. At a false discovery rate of 0.05, a later analysis linked some 17,000 TCR beta sequences to specific HLA alleles. Across donors, most TCR sequences were observed very rarely, whereas some public TCRs were present in many individuals. A few of the identified cytomegalovirus-associated TCR beta chains were confirmed in vitro to be specific for cytomegalovirus antigens. The earlier analysis of approximately 590 of the donors excluded 15 to 20 rarely observed V segments, including chromosome 9 orphons, because counts were too low. The 87-base-pair reads could not distinguish some IMGT-functional V segments, including TRBV6-2 and TRBV6-3, so those segments were excluded. A cluster of highly shared sequence variants was judged likely to represent a technical artifact of the sequencing pipeline. HLA typing was unavailable for some donors at each locus, so association tests used only the typed subset. Linkage disequilibrium might explain the correlated functional status among segregating V segments, but an unknown experimental factor could not be ruled out. In an earlier analysis of fewer than 750 of the donors, most TCR beta V segments were observed in productive rearrangements about 87% or about 30% of the time, broadly matching IMGT annotations. A later analysis reported that several top co-occurrence clusters appeared linked to parvovirus B19, influenza, CMV and Epstein-Barr virus. The classifier was reported to diagnose cytomegalovirus status with high specificity and sensitivity in both the original and validation cohorts. The study listed over 150 TCR beta chains as associated with cytomegalovirus. An association between a missense DCLRE1C variant and V-gene and J-gene trimming of TCR beta chains was found in a later genetic analysis and replicated in an independent cohort. A further reported finding was that TCR beta sequences accurately predicted the HLA-A and HLA-B alleles for most subjects in the first cohort. It was suggested by the authors that the approach could potentially be generalized to other disease states and immunological phenotypes. In a later analysis, HLA-associated TCR beta chains were found to be more clonally expanded and to have lower generation probabilities than equally common non-associated chains.

Sequencing input: PBMCs. The sequence came from a young man in good health and CMV-seronegative. In this chain, TRBV7-9 is recombined with TRBJ2-7; TRBD2 agrees with 7 junctional bases. The nucleotides are TGTGCCAGCACCGAAGCGGGGTCCTACGAGCAGTACTTC. Translated, it reads CASTEAGSYEQYF.